This TCR beta chain was observed in a study of glioma-infiltrating T cells after dendritic cell vaccination. Profiling relied on immunoSEQ multiplex PCR, and the TCRdb table lists in-frame clones only, not all of them. The sample carries around 62,000 clones, more than 75% recorded once. The ends were cut back, 6 bases at V and 5 bases at J, with 13 bases in the middle. The CDR3 consists of 13 residues. The germline gives CDR1 MNHNY, CDR2 SVGAGI (reference sequence). This chain connects TRBV6-6 to TRBJ1-2; tentatively, D is TRBD1 (5 bases). Sample: blood, taken before dendritic cell vaccination. The source is a human donor with glioblastoma. CDR3 coding DNA: TGTGCCAGCAGCCCCGTACAGGTTTATGGCTACACCTTC. Translating gives CASSPVQVYGYTF.